This T cell receptor (beta chain) came from a study of radiation and T cells in renal cell carcinoma. Study information: Nephrectomy followed 15 Gy stereotactic body radiation by 4 weeks.

The time point denotes: blood 2 weeks post-SBRT. Treatment of the sample: 15 Gy SBRT to primary tumor, nephrectomy 4 weeks later. This renal cell carcinoma was of the clear cell type. Libraries were prepared by immunoSEQ multiplex PCR; TCRdb keeps only in-frame clonotypes and omits some of them. The data show 160,000 or so clones, roughly 90% seen once. This CDR3 is 14 amino acids long. Germline CDR1 reads SNHLY; CDR2 reads FYNNEI. With 0 bases clipped from V and 7 bases from J, the junction kept 5 bases outside the gene matches. The sequences come from blood, collected from a patient whose treatment included radiotherapy and nephrectomy. This TCR was recovered from a woman aged 45-60 years with renal cell carcinoma. V is TRBV2 and J is TRBJ1-2, with TRBD1 identical over 7 bases. The CDR3 coding sequence is TGTGCCAGCAGTGAAGCCGGGACAGTGGGTGGCTACACCTTC. It codes for CASSEAGTVGGYTF.